One and the same sample provided the 7 T cell receptor beta chains below, sequenced in a study of pediatric ulcerative colitis. During colonoscopy, one to two rectal pinch biopsies were collected. Data came from immunoSEQ multiplex PCR; TCRdb stores just in-frame clones and leaves some out. The top ten clones hold around 6.9% of a sample with about 18,000 clones, over 70% of them seen once. The specimen sequenced was gut tissue. The receptor set was obtained from a boy between 10 and 17 years old who was a control in a study of pediatric ulcerative colitis.

This chain uses TRBV6-5 with TRBJ1-1; possibly TRBD1 for D (5 bases). Trimming cost V 5 bases and J 1 base, with 11 bases left between them. The CDR3 spans 14 residues. Germline lookup yields CDR1 MNHEY and CDR2 SVGAGI. In DNA form, the CDR3 reads TGTGCCAGCAGTAAGAACAGGAGGAACACTGAAGCTTTCTTT. As protein: CASSKNRRNTEAFF.

The chain couples TRBV4-1 to TRBJ2-1, with 10 bases fitting TRBD2. The CDR3 totals 12 residues. Unmatched junction bases numbered 5, after V lost 4 bases and J lost 14 bases. Germline CDR1 MGHRA, CDR2 YSYEKL. The chain's CDR3 is CASSPLAGLKFF. The CDR3 nucleotides are TGCGCCAGCAGCCCACTAGCGGGATTGAAGTTCTTC.

The chain employs TRBV11-2 and TRBJ1-1; D not certain. Between the trimmed V and J ends, which lost 8 bases and 4 bases, there was a span of 14 bases. The CDR3 contains 13 residues. Per the germline V gene, CDR1 is SGHAT and CDR2 is FQNNGV. The CDR3 reads CASVHPAVTEAFF. CDR3 nucleotides: TGTGCCAGCGTTCATCCGGCGGTCACTGAAGCTTTCTTT. The full variable domain, with the rest looked up from reference TRBV11-2 and TRBJ1-1, is EAGVAQSPRYKIIEKRQSVAFWCNPISGHATLYWYQQILGQGPKLLIQFQNNGVVDDSQLPKDRFSAERLKGVDSTLKIQPAKLEDSAVYLCASVHPAVTEAFFGQGTRLTVV.

The rearrangement links TRBV18 to TRBJ1-1; D is uncertain. CDR3 length: 15 residues. With 3 bases removed from V and 0 bases from J, the gap between germline ends came to 11 bases. Looked up from germline, CDR1 is KGHSH and CDR2 is LQKENI. Here the CDR3 DNA reads TGTGCCAGCTCACCGGAGAGACGAATGAACACTGAAGCTTTCTTT. It is translated as CASSPERRMNTEAFF.

The chain combines TRBV2 with TRBJ1-3, with unresolved D. In germline, CDR1 is SNHLY, CDR2 FYNNEI. V was trimmed by 6 bases and J by 2 bases, leaving 5 bases between them. The CDR3 consists of 12 residues. DNA for the CDR3: TGTGCCAGCAGGATACCTGGAAACACCATATATTTT. It is translated as CASRIPGNTIYF.

This chain uses TRBV7-9 with TRBJ2-5; the match to TRBD1 covers 8 bases. CDR3 size: 16 residues. The V gene end was trimmed by 5 bases and the J gene end by 2 bases; junction bases not matched to a gene: 10. Germline CDR1 SEHNR, CDR2 FQNEAQ (reference sequence). CDR3 sequence reads: CASSDTGGPGQETQYF. The DNA of the CDR3 is TGTGCCAGCAGCGATACAGGGGGACCGGGGCAAGAGACCCAGTACTTC.

This clone has only a few counts. V is TRBV6-1 and J is TRBJ1-5; TRBD1 matches at 7 bases. This CDR3 has 14 amino acids. Trimming at V came to 6 bases and at J to 4 bases, leaving 6 bases not matched to a gene. From germline, CDR1 is MNHNS and CDR2 SASEGT. The DNA of the CDR3 is TGTGCCAGCAGGTGGACAGGTGGGAATCAGCCCCAGCATTTT. Translation: CASRWTGGNQPQHF.